This note documents a single T cell receptor (beta chain) sequence. This entry is derived from a study of control samples from healthy donors and cancer patients. Repertoires were generated with immunoSEQ multiplex PCR, while TCRdb's copy carries only in-frame clones and drops some. The sample contains 65,000 to 70,000 clones, 84% of which appear only once. From germline, CDR1 is SGHAT and CDR2 FQNNGV. This CDR3 region has 13 residues. Trimming stripped 5 bases from V and 8 bases from J, with 13 bases between. This clonotype was obtained from a woman between 50 and 59 years old with lung cancer. This sequence joins TRBV11-2 and TRBJ2-1; possibly TRBD1 for D (6 bases). The sample taken for sequencing was PBMCs. The CDR3 here is CASSGQGRDEQFF. The DNA for the CDR3 is TGTGCCAGCAGCGGGCAGGGGCGGGATGAGCAGTTCTTC.